This T cell receptor beta chain was found in a study of T cell repertoires in cytomegalovirus infection. Study information: Public signatures in TCR beta pointed to CMV infection and matching HLA type.

TCRdb fed the reads into MiXCR, producing one record per CDR3 protein. The sample shows approximately 170,000 distinct CDR3 sequences, under 15% of them seen only once. Ten or more counts support this clonotype. Its specificity is unknown. Germline CDR1 reads LNHDA; CDR2 reads SQIVND (reference sequence). The length of the CDR3 is 13 residues. Trimming removed 4 bases from V and 1 base from J, with 7 bases in between. The study, taken as a whole, reports: HLA-C-restricted TCR beta clonotypes specific for CMV led the ex vivo response. Adding up the frequency of public TCR beta families identified people who carried CMV plus the relevant HLA.

The source of this sequence is a human donor in good health (CMV status not recorded). Some clones in this sample may be carry-over from other donors' samples. J is TRBJ1-2 and V is TRBV19; no definite D call. The sequencing sample was made of PBMCs. The CDR3 reads CASSTKDNYGYTF. The DNA of the CDR3 is TGTGCCAGTAGTACCAAAGATAACTATGGCTACACCTTC.